This is a list of T cell receptor beta chains from one sample in a study of cytomegalovirus exposure and HLA in healthy donors. Assay used: immunoSEQ multiplex PCR; TCRdb lists only in-frame clones, some missing. This sample has around 120,000 clones, with approximately 82% found just once. Sequencing was performed on PBMCs. These receptors all stem from a boy aged 2-15 years in good health and CMV-seronegative. The CDR3 runs from the conserved cysteine through the conserved F or W. D genes are given only for firm matches. Size tells how often a clone was seen (once, few, many) or the class of an expanded clone, and some rows leave it out.

>14|-|TRBV4-3|TRBJ2-2|-
TGCGCCAGCAGCCCTAGAGGTCTCACCGGGGAGCTGTTTTTT
CASSPRGLTGELFF
>15|-|TRBV6-5|TRBJ1-2|TRBD1
TGTGCCAGCACCGACGGGGGACAGCCCTTCTATGGCTACACCTTC
CASTDGGQPFYGYTF
>16|-|TRBV4-2|TRBJ2-1|-
TGTGCCAGCAGCCAAGATCCCGGAGGGGTGCACAATGAGCAGTTCTTC
CASSQDPGGVHNEQFF
>13|few|TRBV10-3|TRBJ1-2|TRBD1
TGTGCCTCGGGAAGGGGACAGGGGTATGGCTACACCTTC
CASGRGQGYGYTF
>11|-|TRBV19|TRBJ1-2|-
TGTGCCAGTACAGGGGTGAGGGGCTACACCTTC
CASTGVRGYTF
>15|few|TRBV6-5|TRBJ2-1|TRBD2
TGTGCCAGCAGTCGGACTAGCGGGATCTACAATGAGCAGTTCTTC
CASSRTSGIYNEQFF
>14|-|TRBV6-8|TRBJ2-1|TRBD1
TGTGCCAGCAGTTTAGGGACAGGGAGTCCTGAGCAGTTCTTC
CASSLGTGSPEQFF
>17|-|TRBV7-9|TRBJ1-1|-
TGTTCCAGCAGCTTAGCTCGCAGGGCAGGGGTGAACACTGAAGCTTTCTTT
CSSSLARRAGVNTEAFF
>14|-|TRBV5-5|TRBJ2-7|TRBD1
TGTGCCAGCAGCTTACTGACAGGGACCTACGAGCAGTACTTC
CASSLLTGTYEQYF
>19|-|TRBV9|TRBJ2-3|TRBD2
TGTGCCAGCACCGCAGAAGGGACTAGCGGGAGGAAATCGACAGATACGCAGTATTTT
CASTAEGTSGRKSTDTQYF
>17|-|TRBV6-1|TRBJ2-5|TRBD2
TGTGCCAGCAGTGAACTAGCGGGAGAAGGGATCCAAGAGACCCAGTACTTC
CASSELAGEGIQETQYF
>15|-|TRBV7-3|TRBJ1-1|-
TGTGCCAGCAGCTCCGCGACAGGTAGGAACACTGAAGCTTTCTTT
CASSSATGRNTEAFF
>16|-|TRBV7-6|TRBJ1-1|-
TGTGCCAGCAGCCCGGGCCTGTTCAGGGGAAACACTGAAGCTTTCTTT
CASSPGLFRGNTEAFF
>13|few|TRBV10-3|TRBJ1-5|-
TGTGCCATCAGTGAGTCGACGGGGGGGCCCCAGCATTTT
CAISESTGGPQHF
>14|-|TRBV11-3|TRBJ1-2|-
TGTGCCAGCAGCTTAGGGACAGCTAACTATGGCTACACCTTC
CASSLGTANYGYTF
>10|-|TRBV25-1|TRBJ2-5|-
TGTGCCAGCAGTGAATCAGCCCAGTACTTC
CASSESAQYF